The sequence of this T cell receptor (beta chain) was determined in a study of T cell responses to AZD1222 COVID-19 vaccine. Germline V gene sequence: CDR1 SGHRS, CDR2 YFSETQ. V shed 2 bases and J shed 0 bases, with 14 bases lying between them. The CDR3 is 17 residues long. Repertoires were generated with immunoSEQ multiplex PCR, while TCRdb's copy carries only in-frame clones and drops some. The sample holds some 150,000 clones, roughly nine tenths seen once. The rearrangement joins TRBV5-1 to TRBJ1-4, with D maybe TRBD1 (5 bases). The sample here was peripheral blood, taken on day 0 of AZD1222 vaccination. This sequence originates from an adult in good health. The CDR3 reads CASSFGLGGSTNEKLFF. CDR3 DNA sequence: TGCGCCAGCAGCTTCGGGCTGGGGGGATCAACTAATGAAAAACTGTTTTTT.